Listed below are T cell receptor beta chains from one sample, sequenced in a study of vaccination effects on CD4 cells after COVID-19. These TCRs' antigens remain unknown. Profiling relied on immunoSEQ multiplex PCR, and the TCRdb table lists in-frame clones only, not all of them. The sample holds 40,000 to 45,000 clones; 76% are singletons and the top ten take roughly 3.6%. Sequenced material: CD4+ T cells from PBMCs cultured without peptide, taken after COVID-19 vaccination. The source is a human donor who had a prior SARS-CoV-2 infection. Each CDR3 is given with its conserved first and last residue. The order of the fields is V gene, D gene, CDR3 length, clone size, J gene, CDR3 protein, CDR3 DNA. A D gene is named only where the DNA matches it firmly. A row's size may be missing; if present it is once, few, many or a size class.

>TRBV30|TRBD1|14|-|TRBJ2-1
CAWSGQVIYNEQFF
TGTGCCTGGTCGGGACAGGTGATTTACAATGAGCAGTTCTTC
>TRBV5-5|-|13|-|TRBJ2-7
CASRQQDGYEQYF
TGTGCCAGCAGACAACAGGACGGCTACGAGCAGTACTTC
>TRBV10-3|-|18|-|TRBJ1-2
CAISLPIGGARPNYGYTF
TGTGCCATCAGCCTACCCATTGGGGGGGCGAGACCTAACTATGGCTACACCTTC
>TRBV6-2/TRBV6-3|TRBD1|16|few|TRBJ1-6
CASSDRGAAYNSPLHF
TGTGCCAGCAGCGACAGGGGGGCGGCCTATAATTCACCCCTCCACTTT
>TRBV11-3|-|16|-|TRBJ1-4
CASSFRQSWMGEKLFF
TGTGCCAGCAGCTTCCGACAATCGTGGATGGGTGAAAAACTGTTTTTT
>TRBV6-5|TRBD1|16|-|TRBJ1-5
CASSYWAGTGDQPQHF
TGTGCCAGCAGTTACTGGGCCGGGACAGGGGACCAGCCCCAGCATTTT
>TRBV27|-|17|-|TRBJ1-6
CASSFSSGRGYNSPLHF
TGTGCCAGCAGTTTTTCGTCGGGACGGGGTTATAATTCACCCCTCCACTTT
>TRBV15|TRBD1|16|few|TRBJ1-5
CATSRQGGYSNQPQHF
TGTGCCACCAGCAGGCAGGGGGGGTATAGCAATCAGCCCCAGCATTTT
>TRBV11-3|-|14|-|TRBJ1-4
CASSNPGAWEKLFF
TGTGCCAGCAGCAATCCAGGGGCTTGGGAAAAACTGTTTTTT
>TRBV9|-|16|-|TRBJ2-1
CASSGELQAAENEQFF
TGTGCCAGCAGCGGAGAACTCCAGGCGGCCGAAAATGAGCAGTTCTTC
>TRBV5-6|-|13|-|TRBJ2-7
CASSSDSMYEQYF
TGTGCCAGCAGCTCGGACAGTATGTACGAGCAGTACTTC
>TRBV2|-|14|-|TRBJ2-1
CASSESRTVNEQFF
TGTGCCAGCAGTGAATCTAGGACAGTCAATGAGCAGTTCTTC
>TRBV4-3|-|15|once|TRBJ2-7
CASSPQARASYEQYF
TGCGCCAGCAGCCCCCAGGCACGGGCCTCCTACGAGCAGTACTTC
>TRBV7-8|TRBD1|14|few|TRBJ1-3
CASSPGTVRNTIYF
TGTGCCAGCAGCCCGGGGACAGTAAGAAACACCATATATTTT
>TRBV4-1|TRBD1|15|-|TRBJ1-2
CASSRLQGDKRFHTF
TGCGCCAGCAGCCGGCTACAGGGGGATAAGAGGTTTCACACCTTC
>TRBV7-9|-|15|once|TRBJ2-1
CASSLLSSPRHEQFF
TGTGCCAGCAGCTTACTGTCTAGCCCTCGCCATGAGCAGTTCTTC
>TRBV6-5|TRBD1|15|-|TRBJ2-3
CASRLDRGVTDTQYF
TGTGCCAGCAGGCTCGACAGGGGAGTCACAGATACGCAGTATTTT
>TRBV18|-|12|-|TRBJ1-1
CASSQQGTEAFF
TGTGCCAGCTCTCAACAGGGCACTGAAGCTTTCTTT
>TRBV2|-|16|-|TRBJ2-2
CASRKGLMGSTGELFF
TGTGCCAGCAGAAAAGGGCTTATGGGGAGCACCGGGGAGCTGTTTTTT
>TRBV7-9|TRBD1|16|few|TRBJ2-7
CASSGLATGGGYEQYF
TGTGCCAGCAGCGGCCTGGCGACAGGGGGCGGCTACGAGCAGTACTTC
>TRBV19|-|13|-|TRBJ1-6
CASGRVFNSPLHF
TGTGCCAGTGGAAGGGTCTTCAATTCACCCCTCCACTTT
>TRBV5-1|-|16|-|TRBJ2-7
CASSPIAELGDYEQYF
TGCGCCAGCAGTCCCATAGCAGAATTGGGGGACTACGAGCAGTACTTC
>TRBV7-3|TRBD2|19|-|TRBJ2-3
CASSPQPSGLAGDTDTQYF
TGTGCCAGCAGTCCTCAACCGTCCGGACTAGCGGGAGATACAGATACGCAGTATTTT
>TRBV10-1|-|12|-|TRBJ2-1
CASSEVDNEQFF
TGCGCCAGCAGTGAGGTCGACAATGAGCAGTTCTTC
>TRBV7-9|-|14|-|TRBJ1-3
CASSLGGSGNTIYF
TGTGCCAGCAGCTTAGGAGGATCTGGAAACACCATATATTTT
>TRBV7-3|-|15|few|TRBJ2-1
CASSPTGTNYNEQFF
TGTGCCAGCAGCCCCACAGGGACGAATTACAATGAGCAGTTCTTC
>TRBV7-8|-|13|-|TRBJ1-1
CASSQQRNTEAFF
TGTGCCAGCAGTCAACAGCGAAACACTGAAGCTTTCTTT
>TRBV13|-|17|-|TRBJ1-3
CASSTPGGGSSGNTIYF
TGTGCCAGCAGCACCCCTGGGGGAGGGAGCTCTGGAAACACCATATATTTT
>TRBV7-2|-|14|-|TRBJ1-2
CASSFGRRNYGYTF
TGTGCCAGCAGCTTCGGACGGCGGAACTATGGCTACACCTTC
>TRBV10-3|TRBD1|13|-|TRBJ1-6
CAISQGVNSPLHF
TGTGCCATCAGCCAGGGGGTTAATTCACCCCTCCACTTT
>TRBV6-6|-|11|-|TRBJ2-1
CARTFRNEQFF
TGTGCCAGGACATTCCGCAATGAGCAGTTCTTC
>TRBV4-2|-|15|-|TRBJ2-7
CASSQAGVEPYEQYF
TGTGCCAGCAGCCAAGCAGGGGTTGAGCCCTACGAGCAGTACTTC
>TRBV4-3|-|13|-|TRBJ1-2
CASSQDRDYGYTF
TGCGCCAGCAGCCAAGACAGGGACTATGGCTACACCTTC
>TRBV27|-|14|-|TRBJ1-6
CASSFGRADSPLHF
TGTGCCAGCAGTTTCGGACGGGCAGATTCACCCCTCCACTTT
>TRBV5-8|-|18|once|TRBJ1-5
CASSLMGSGIGWGQPQHF
TGTGCCAGCAGCTTGATGGGCTCAGGGATTGGATGGGGTCAGCCCCAGCATTTT
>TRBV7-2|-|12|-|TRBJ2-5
CATRGDQETQYF
TGTGCCACTAGGGGCGATCAAGAGACCCAGTACTTC
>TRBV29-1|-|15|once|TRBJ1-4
CSVEVQAGTNEKLFF
TGCAGCGTTGAAGTACAGGCAGGGACTAATGAAAAACTGTTTTTT
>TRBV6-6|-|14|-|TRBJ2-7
CASSYSRQLGEQYF
TGTGCCAGCAGTTACTCGAGACAGCTCGGGGAGCAGTACTTC
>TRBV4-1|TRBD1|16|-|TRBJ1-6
CASSRGQAGTGEPLHF
TGCGCCAGCAGCCGAGGACAAGCCGGGACAGGGGAACCCCTCCACTTT
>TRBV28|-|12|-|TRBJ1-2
CASSPTGYGYTF
TGTGCCAGCAGCCCTACCGGTTATGGCTACACCTTC
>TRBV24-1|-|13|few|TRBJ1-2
CATSDLDGAGYTF
TGTGCCACCAGTGATTTGGACGGAGCTGGCTACACCTTC
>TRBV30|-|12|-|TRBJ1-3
CAYSKTGNTIYF
TGTGCCTATTCGAAGACTGGAAACACCATATATTTT